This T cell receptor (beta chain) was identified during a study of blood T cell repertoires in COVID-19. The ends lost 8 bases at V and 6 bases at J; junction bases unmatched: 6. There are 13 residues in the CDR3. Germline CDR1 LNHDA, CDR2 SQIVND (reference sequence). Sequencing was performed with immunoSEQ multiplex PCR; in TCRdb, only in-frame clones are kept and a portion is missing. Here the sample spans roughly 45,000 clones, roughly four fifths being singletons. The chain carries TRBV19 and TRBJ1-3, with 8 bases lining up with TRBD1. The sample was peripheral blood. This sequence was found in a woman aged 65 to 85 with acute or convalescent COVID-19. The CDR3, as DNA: TGTGCCAGTGGAGAGACAGGGGTAAACACCATATATTTT. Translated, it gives CASGETGVNTIYF.